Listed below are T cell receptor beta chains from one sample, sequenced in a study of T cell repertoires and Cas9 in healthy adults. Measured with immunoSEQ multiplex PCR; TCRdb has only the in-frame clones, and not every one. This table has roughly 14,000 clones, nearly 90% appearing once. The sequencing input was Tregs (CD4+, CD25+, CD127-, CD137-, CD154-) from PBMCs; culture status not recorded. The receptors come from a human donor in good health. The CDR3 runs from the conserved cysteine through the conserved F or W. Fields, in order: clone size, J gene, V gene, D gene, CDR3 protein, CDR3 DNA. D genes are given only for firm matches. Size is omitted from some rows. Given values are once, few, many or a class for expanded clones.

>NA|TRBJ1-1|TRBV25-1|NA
CASSPPKYAGLNTEAFF
TGTGCCAGCAGTCCCCCTAAGTACGCAGGCCTGAACACTGAAGCTTTCTTT
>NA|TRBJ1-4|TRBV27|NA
CASSFGGRTNEKLFF
TGTGCCAGCAGTTTCGGAGGGAGAACTAATGAAAAACTGTTTTTT
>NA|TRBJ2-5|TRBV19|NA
CASSMAGDQETQYF
TGTGCCAGTAGTATGGCCGGAGACCAAGAGACCCAGTACTTC
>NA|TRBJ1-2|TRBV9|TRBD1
CASTPTGLDYGYTF
TGTGCCAGCACCCCGACAGGGTTGGACTATGGCTACACCTTC
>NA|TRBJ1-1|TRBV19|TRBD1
CASNIRQGWNTEAFF
TGTGCCAGTAACATCCGACAGGGCTGGAACACTGAAGCTTTCTTT
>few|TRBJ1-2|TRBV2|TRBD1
CASSEAWDSVIGGGYTF
TGTGCCAGCAGTGAAGCATGGGACAGTGTCATAGGCGGAGGCTACACCTTC
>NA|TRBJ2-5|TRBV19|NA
CASSPAKGETQYF
TGTGCCAGTAGTCCCGCGAAGGGAGAGACCCAGTACTTC
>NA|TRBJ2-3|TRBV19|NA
CASMSQGDTQYF
TGTGCCAGTATGAGCCAGGGAGATACGCAGTATTTT
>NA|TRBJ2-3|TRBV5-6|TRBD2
CASSLVHLAGGTSTDTQYF
TGTGCCAGCAGCTTGGTTCACCTAGCGGGGGGAACAAGCACAGATACGCAGTATTTT
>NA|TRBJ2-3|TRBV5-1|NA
CASSLVDSTDTQYF
TGCGCCAGCAGCTTGGTGGACTCCACAGATACGCAGTATTTT
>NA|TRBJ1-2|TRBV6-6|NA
CASSPPAGANYGYTF
TGTGCCAGCAGTCCCCCGGCGGGGGCTAACTATGGCTACACCTTC
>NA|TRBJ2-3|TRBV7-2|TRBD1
CASSLRTGVDTQYF
TGTGCCAGCAGCTTACGGACAGGAGTAGATACGCAGTATTTT
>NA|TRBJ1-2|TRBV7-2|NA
CASSLPRGLGGYTF
TGTGCCAGCAGCTTGCCGAGGGGACTAGGAGGCTACACCTTC
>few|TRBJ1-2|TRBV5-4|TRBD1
CASSRGGPGGYYGYTF
TGTGCCAGCAGCCGGGGGGGTCCAGGGGGATACTATGGCTACACCTTC
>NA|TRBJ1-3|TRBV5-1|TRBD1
CASSLDNRGTSGNTIYF
TGCGCCAGCAGCTTGGATAACAGGGGAACATCTGGAAACACCATATATTTT
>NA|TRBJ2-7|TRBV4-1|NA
CASSQTDREQYF
TGCGCCAGCAGCCAAACTGACAGGGAGCAGTACTTC
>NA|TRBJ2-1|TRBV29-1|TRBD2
CSVRGGVGNEQFF
TGCAGCGTCCGGGGGGGCGTAGGGAATGAGCAGTTCTTC
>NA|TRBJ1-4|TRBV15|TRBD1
CATSKGDRGGNEKLFF
TGTGCCACCAGCAAAGGGGACAGGGGAGGGAATGAAAAACTGTTTTTT
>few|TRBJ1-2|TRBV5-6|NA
CASSRSSHGGYTF
TGTGCCAGCAGCCGCTCCTCGCATGGTGGCTACACCTTC
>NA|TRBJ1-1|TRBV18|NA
CASSGSKENTEAFF
TGTGCCAGCTCAGGAAGTAAGGAGAACACTGAAGCTTTCTTT
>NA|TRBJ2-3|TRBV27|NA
CASSSESGSTDTQYF
TGTGCCAGCAGTTCGGAAAGCGGTAGCACAGATACGCAGTATTTT
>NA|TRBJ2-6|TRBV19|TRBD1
CASCGRGSGANVLTF
TGTGCCAGTTGTGGCAGGGGGTCCGGGGCCAACGTCCTGACTTTC
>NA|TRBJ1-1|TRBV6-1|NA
CASSDWGRLSSAFF
TGTGCCAGCAGTGATTGGGGGAGACTTTCATCCGCTTTCTTT
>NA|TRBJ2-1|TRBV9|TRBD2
CASSFRTSGSSYNEQFF
TGTGCCAGCAGCTTCCGGACTAGCGGGAGCTCCTACAATGAGCAGTTCTTC
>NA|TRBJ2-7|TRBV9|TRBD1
CASSPSTGTGLNEQYF
TGTGCCAGCAGCCCTTCCACGGGGACAGGGTTGAACGAGCAGTACTTC
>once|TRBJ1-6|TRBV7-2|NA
CASSSARSHNSPLHF
TGTGCCAGCAGCTCCGCCCGCTCCCATAATTCACCCCTCCACTTT
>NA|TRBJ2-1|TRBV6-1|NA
CAALRGGAYNEQFF
TGTGCCGCGTTGAGGGGGGGGGCCTACAATGAGCAGTTCTTC
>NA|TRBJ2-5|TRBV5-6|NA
CASTRGVLGEQYF
TGTGCCAGCACCAGGGGGGTACTTGGGGAGCAGTACTTC
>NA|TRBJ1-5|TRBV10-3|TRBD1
CAISDSGGAQPQHF
TGTGCCATCAGTGACTCAGGGGGCGCACAGCCCCAGCATTTT
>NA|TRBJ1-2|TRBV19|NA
CASSYEVYGYTF
TGTGCCAGTAGTTACGAGGTCTATGGCTACACCTTC
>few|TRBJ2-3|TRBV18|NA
CASSPKGDTQYF
TGTGCCAGCTCACCAAAGGGGGATACGCAGTATTTT
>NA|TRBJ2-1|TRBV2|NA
CASSERTAASDREQFF
TGTGCCAGCAGTGAACGGACAGCAGCTAGCGATCGTGAGCAGTTCTTC
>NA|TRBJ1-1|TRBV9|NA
CASSVDWYTEAFF
TGTGCCAGCAGCGTAGATTGGTACACTGAAGCTTTCTTT
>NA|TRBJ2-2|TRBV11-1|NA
CASSKGLTGELFF
TGTGCCAGCAGCAAAGGGCTCACCGGGGAGCTGTTTTTT
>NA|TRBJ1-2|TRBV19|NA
CASTPVAIIDNYGYTF
TGTGCCAGTACCCCGGTGGCCATTATAGACAACTATGGCTACACCTTC
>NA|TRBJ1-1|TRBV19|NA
CASSAGLTPGSTEAFF
TGTGCCAGTAGTGCGGGACTTACCCCGGGGAGCACTGAAGCTTTCTTT
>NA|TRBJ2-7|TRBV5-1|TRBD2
CASSLGLAFEQYF
TGCGCCAGCAGTTTGGGACTAGCCTTCGAGCAGTACTTC
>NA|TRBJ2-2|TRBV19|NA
CASSIRRPNTGELFF
TGTGCCAGTAGTATACGGCGGCCGAACACCGGGGAGCTGTTTTTT
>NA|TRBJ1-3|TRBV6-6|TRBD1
CASSAQGAFGNTIYF
TGTGCCAGCAGTGCACAGGGGGCGTTCGGAAACACCATATATTTT
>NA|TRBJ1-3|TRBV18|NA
CASSVDRRVETIYF
TGTGCCAGCTCCGTCGACAGAAGGGTTGAAACCATATATTTT
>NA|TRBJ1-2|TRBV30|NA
CAWSWTLVYGYTF
TGTGCCTGGAGTTGGACCCTCGTTTACGGCTACACCTTC
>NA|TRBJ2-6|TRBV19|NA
CASTTGSGANVLTF
TGTGCCAGTACTACAGGGTCTGGGGCCAACGTCCTGACTTTC
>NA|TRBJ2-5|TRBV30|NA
CAWSGGHLGETQYF
TGTGCCTGGAGTGGAGGACATTTAGGGGAGACCCAGTACTTC
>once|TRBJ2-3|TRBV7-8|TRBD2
CASSLAGGSVDTQYF
TGTGCCAGCAGCCTAGCGGGAGGATCCGTAGATACGCAGTATTTT
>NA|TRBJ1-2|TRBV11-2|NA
CASSLDPGPGGYTF
TGTGCCAGCAGCTTAGATCCAGGACCAGGGGGCTACACCTTC
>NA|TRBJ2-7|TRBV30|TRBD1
CAWREQLQGPEYF
TGTGCCTGGAGAGAACAGTTACAGGGGCCCGAGTACTTC
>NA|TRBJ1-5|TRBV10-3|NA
CAISETRDSNQPQHF
TGTGCCATCAGTGAGACCCGGGACAGCAATCAGCCCCAGCATTTT
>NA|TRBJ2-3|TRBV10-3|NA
CAISEWYAGTDTQYF
TGTGCCATCAGTGAGTGGTACGCGGGGACAGATACGCAGTATTTT
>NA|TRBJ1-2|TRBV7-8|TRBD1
CASSPTGQRLYGYTF
TGTGCCAGCAGCCCCACGGGACAGAGGCTTTATGGCTACACCTTC
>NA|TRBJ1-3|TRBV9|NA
CASSVLGGRGNTIYF
TGTGCCAGCAGCGTACTCGGGGGGCGAGGAAACACCATATATTTT
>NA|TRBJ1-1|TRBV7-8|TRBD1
CASSFLRAGGAGNTEAFF
TGTGCCAGCAGCTTCCTTCGGGCAGGGGGCGCGGGGAACACTGAAGCTTTCTTT